Listed below are T cell receptor beta chains from one sample, sequenced in a study of blood T cells in healthy people across ages. TCRdb analysed the 5' RACE reads with MiXCR anew, one entry per CDR3 protein. Of over a million distinct CDR3 sequences in the sample, approximately 38% were seen once. The sequenced sample consisted of blood. The receptor set was obtained from a woman between 18 and 29 years old in good health. CDR3s include the opening cysteine and the closing phenylalanine or tryptophan. Fields, in order: CDR3 length, J gene, D gene, V gene, clone size, CDR3 DNA, CDR3 protein. A D gene is named only where the DNA matches it firmly. Only part of the rows carry a size: once, few, many, or a class if the clone is expanded.

16 TRBJ2-7 NA TRBV18 NA TGTGCCAGCTCACGGGGGTTAGGGGACACCTCCTACGAGCAGTACTTC CASSRGLGDTSYEQYF
13 TRBJ2-1 NA TRBV3-1 NA TGTGCCAGCAGCCAGACGTACCCCCATGAGCAGTTCTTC CASSQTYPHEQFF
12 TRBJ1-5 NA TRBV25-1 NA TGTGCCAGCAGGTACGGACGTCAGCCCCAGCATTTT CASRYGRQPQHF
14 TRBJ2-7 NA TRBV9 NA TGTGCCAGCAGCGGGCGGACTTTGCCCTACGAGCAGTACTTC CASSGRTLPYEQYF
14 TRBJ2-3 NA TRBV29-1 once TGCAGCGTTGAAAGTCGCCAGGGTCTTGATACGCAGTATTTT CSVESRQGLDTQYF
13 TRBJ2-3 NA TRBV12-3/TRBV12-4 once TGTGCCAGCACCCCTGAGGGGAAAGATACGCAGTATTTT CASTPEGKDTQYF
15 TRBJ2-5 NA TRBV5-1 NA TGCGCCAGCAGCTCGGCCGGGAGAACCCAAGAGACCCAGTACTTC CASSSAGRTQETQYF
16 TRBJ2-3 NA TRBV7-9 NA TGTGCCAGCAGCTTAGGGAGCAGTCAAATCACAGATACGCAGTATTTT CASSLGSSQITDTQYF
16 TRBJ2-1 TRBD2 TRBV7-9 NA TGTGCCAGCAGCCACGGCCGCGGGAGTGGGTGGAATGAGCAGTTCTTC CASSHGRGSGWNEQFF
13 TRBJ2-7 NA TRBV24-1 NA TGTGCCACCAGCGCCTCAGGGAACTGCGAGCAGTACTTC CATSASGNCEQYF
11 TRBJ1-1 NA TRBV28 NA TGTGCCAGCACCCTAGGGGGGGCGGCTTTCTTT CASTLGGAAFF
15 TRBJ2-7 NA TRBV10-1 NA TGCGCCAGCAGTGATTTGGGGTCCGGTCGCTACGAGCAGTACTTC CASSDLGSGRYEQYF
13 TRBJ2-7 NA TRBV20-1 NA TGCAGTGCTGACCGGGACGAGGCCTACGAGCAGTACTTC CSADRDEAYEQYF
17 TRBJ1-5 TRBD1 TRBV6-1 NA TGTGCCAGCAGCCCCCACCTTACAGGGGCTAGCAATCAGCCCCAGCATTTT CASSPHLTGASNQPQHF
14 TRBJ2-3 NA TRBV6-6 NA TGTGCCAGCAGAGCGGACTTAGCGTTCGATACGCAGTATTTT CASRADLAFDTQYF
14 TRBJ2-3 TRBD2 TRBV20-1 few TGCAGTGCTACCGAGCGGGAGGGAACAGATACGCAGTATTTT CSATEREGTDTQYF
13 TRBJ2-1 NA TRBV7-2 many TGTGCCAGCAGCTATAAGGGATCCAATGAGCAGTTCTTC CASSYKGSNEQFF
16 TRBJ2-2 NA TRBV6-2/TRBV6-3 NA TGTGCCAGCAGTTACTTTGGAGCGGTGAACACCGGGGAGCTGTTTTTT CASSYFGAVNTGELFF
13 TRBJ1-2 NA TRBV6-5 few TGTGCCAGCAACCGGGGGTTTAACTATGGCTACACCTTC CASNRGFNYGYTF
13 TRBJ2-1 TRBD2 TRBV29-1 many TGCAGCGTTGACGAGCGGGAGGCTACTGAGCAGTTCTTC CSVDEREATEQFF
16 TRBJ2-1 TRBD2 TRBV4-1 NA TGCGCCAGCAGCCAAGATCCCCTAGCGGAAGTCTACGAGCAGTTCTTC CASSQDPLAEVYEQFF
15 TRBJ1-3 NA TRBV6-1 few TGTGCCAGCAGTGTAGACAGCTACTCTGGAAACACCATATATTTT CASSVDSYSGNTIYF
14 TRBJ2-7 NA TRBV12-3/TRBV12-4 few TGTGCCAGCAGTTCCCGGACGGAGGCCTACGAGCAGTACTTC CASSSRTEAYEQYF
16 TRBJ2-3 TRBD1 TRBV20-1 few TGCAGTGCTAGTCCGTGGGGACAGGAGTTGACAGATACGCAGTATTTT CSASPWGQELTDTQYF
14 TRBJ2-7 NA TRBV20-1 many TGCAGTGCTAGAGGAGGGGGGGTTACCTACGAGCAGTACTTC CSARGGGVTYEQYF
15 TRBJ2-3 TRBD2 TRBV6-6 few TGTGCCAGCACGGCGGGGGGAGCTAGCACAGATACGCAGTATTTT CASTAGGASTDTQYF
15 TRBJ1-1 NA TRBV4-1 few TGCGCCAGCAGCCAAGGGGTAAGATTGAACACTGAAGCTTTCTTT CASSQGVRLNTEAFF
12 TRBJ1-2 NA TRBV10-3 few TGTGACATCAGTGAAAGTCAGGGGGGCTACACCTTC CDISESQGGYTF
14 TRBJ2-7 NA TRBV20-1 NA TGCAGTGCTAGCCCCGGGGGCCCCTCCTACGAGCAGTACTTC CSASPGGPSYEQYF
17 TRBJ2-6 TRBD2 TRBV20-1 NA TGCAGTGCTAGAGCCCCAGCGGGAGGGTCTGGGGCCAACGTCCTGACTTTC CSARAPAGGSGANVLTF